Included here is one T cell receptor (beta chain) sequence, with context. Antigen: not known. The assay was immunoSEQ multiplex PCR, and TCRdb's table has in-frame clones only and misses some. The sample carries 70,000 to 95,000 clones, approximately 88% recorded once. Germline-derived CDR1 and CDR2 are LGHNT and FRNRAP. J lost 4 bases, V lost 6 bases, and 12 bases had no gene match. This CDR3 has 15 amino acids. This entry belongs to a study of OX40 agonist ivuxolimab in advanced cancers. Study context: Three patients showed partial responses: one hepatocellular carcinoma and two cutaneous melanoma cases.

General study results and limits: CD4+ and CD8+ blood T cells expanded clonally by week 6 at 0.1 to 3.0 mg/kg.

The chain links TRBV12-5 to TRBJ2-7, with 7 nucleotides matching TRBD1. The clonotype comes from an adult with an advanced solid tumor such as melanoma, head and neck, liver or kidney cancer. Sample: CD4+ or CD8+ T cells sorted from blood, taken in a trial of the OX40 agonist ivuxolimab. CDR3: CASGNRQGVGYEQYF. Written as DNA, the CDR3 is TGTGCTAGTGGCAACAGACAGGGAGTCGGTTACGAGCAGTACTTC.